The rows below give T cell receptor beta chains drawn from one sample of a study of CD8+ T cells in alopecia areata. Repertoires were generated with immunoSEQ multiplex PCR, while TCRdb's copy carries only in-frame clones and drops some. The data contain approximately 200,000 clones, around 43% of them seen just once; the ten biggest clones take up approximately 2.4%. Source: CD4+ T cells sorted from blood, taken at roughly week 36, from a patient treated with tofacitinib. The receptors shown here come from a human donor with alopecia areata. Both conserved end residues are part of each CDR3. A D gene is named only where the DNA matches it firmly. The size field is filled for only some rows; it gives once, few, many or a size class.

v_gene: TRBV7-9; j_gene: TRBJ2-1; abundance: .; d_gene: TRBD2; CDR3aa: CASTAGTSSYNEQFF; CDR3nt: TGTGCCAGCACAGCTGGGACTAGCTCCTACAATGAGCAGTTCTTC
v_gene: TRBV5-1; j_gene: TRBJ2-3; abundance: .; d_gene: .; CDR3aa: CASSLEKGADTQYF; CDR3nt: TGCGCCAGCAGCTTGGAAAAGGGGGCAGATACGCAGTATTTT
v_gene: TRBV7-7; j_gene: TRBJ2-1; abundance: .; d_gene: TRBD1; CDR3aa: CASSLGQGAVEQFF; CDR3nt: TGTGCCAGCAGCTTAGGACAGGGGGCCGTTGAGCAGTTCTTC
v_gene: TRBV9; j_gene: TRBJ2-1; abundance: .; d_gene: .; CDR3aa: CASSVEPAGSYNEQFF; CDR3nt: TGTGCCAGCAGCGTAGAGCCAGCGGGTTCCTACAATGAGCAGTTCTTC
v_gene: TRBV30; j_gene: TRBJ2-2; abundance: once; d_gene: .; CDR3aa: CAWSVLAVPTGELFF; CDR3nt: TGTGCCTGGAGTGTACTGGCCGTGCCCACCGGGGAGCTGTTTTTT
v_gene: TRBV11-2; j_gene: TRBJ1-1; abundance: few; d_gene: .; CDR3aa: CASSLDGAYTEAFF; CDR3nt: TGTGCCAGCAGCTTAGATGGGGCATACACTGAAGCTTTCTTT
v_gene: TRBV29-1; j_gene: TRBJ2-2; abundance: .; d_gene: TRBD1; CDR3aa: CNRGANTGELFF; CDR3nt: TGCAACAGGGGGGCGAACACCGGGGAGCTGTTTTTT
v_gene: TRBV5-1; j_gene: TRBJ2-5; abundance: .; d_gene: .; CDR3aa: CASSLSETQYF; CDR3nt: TGCGCCAGCAGCTTGAGTGAGACCCAGTACTTC
v_gene: TRBV7-3; j_gene: TRBJ2-2; abundance: .; d_gene: TRBD2; CDR3aa: CASSRGTSGRRTGELFF; CDR3nt: TGTGCCAGCAGCCGAGGGACTAGCGGGAGGCGCACCGGGGAGCTGTTTTTT
v_gene: TRBV5-1; j_gene: TRBJ2-2; abundance: few; d_gene: .; CDR3aa: CASSARRFTGELFF; CDR3nt: TGCGCCAGCAGCGCGCGGCGGTTCACCGGGGAGCTGTTTTTT
v_gene: TRBV29-1; j_gene: TRBJ2-7; abundance: .; d_gene: TRBD2; CDR3aa: CSVDTSAYEQYF; CDR3nt: TGCAGCGTTGATACTAGCGCCTACGAGCAGTACTTC
v_gene: TRBV5-1; j_gene: TRBJ2-2; abundance: few; d_gene: .; CDR3aa: CASSLSLTANTGELFF; CDR3nt: TGCGCCAGCAGCTTGAGTCTAACAGCGAACACCGGGGAGCTGTTTTTT
v_gene: TRBV15; j_gene: TRBJ2-1; abundance: .; d_gene: TRBD2; CDR3aa: CATSGLAVRGEQFF; CDR3nt: TGTGCCACCAGCGGACTAGCGGTACGGGGTGAGCAGTTCTTC
v_gene: TRBV4-2; j_gene: TRBJ2-1; abundance: few; d_gene: TRBD2; CDR3aa: CASSHTSGRDNEQFF; CDR3nt: TGTGCCAGCAGCCATACTAGCGGGAGGGACAATGAGCAGTTCTTC
v_gene: TRBV15; j_gene: TRBJ1-2; abundance: .; d_gene: .; CDR3aa: CATSRSEGGYTF; CDR3nt: TGTGCCACCAGCAGGTCCGAGGGGGGCTACACCTTC
v_gene: TRBV4-1; j_gene: TRBJ2-2; abundance: once; d_gene: TRBD1; CDR3aa: CASSQPGQGVPGELFF; CDR3nt: TGCGCCAGCAGCCAACCGGGACAGGGGGTCCCCGGGGAGCTGTTTTTT
v_gene: TRBV18; j_gene: TRBJ2-1; abundance: .; d_gene: TRBD1; CDR3aa: CASSPGDRDRRNEQFF; CDR3nt: TGTGCCAGCTCACCTGGGGACAGGGATCGAAGAAATGAGCAGTTCTTC
v_gene: TRBV7-6; j_gene: TRBJ2-5; abundance: .; d_gene: .; CDR3aa: CASSPRETQYF; CDR3nt: TGTGCCAGCAGCCCGCGGGAGACCCAGTACTTC
v_gene: TRBV4-2; j_gene: TRBJ1-5; abundance: .; d_gene: .; CDR3aa: CASSQGFSQPQHF; CDR3nt: TGTGCCAGCAGCCAAGGATTTAGTCAGCCCCAGCATTTT
v_gene: TRBV18; j_gene: TRBJ1-5; abundance: .; d_gene: TRBD1; CDR3aa: CASSPGQGQGQPQHF; CDR3nt: TGTGCCAGCTCACCAGGACAGGGTCAAGGCCAGCCCCAGCATTTT
v_gene: TRBV5-1; j_gene: TRBJ2-5; abundance: .; d_gene: .; CDR3aa: CASSLQRGQIEETQYF; CDR3nt: TGCGCCAGCAGCTTACAACGAGGACAGATAGAAGAGACCCAGTACTTC
v_gene: TRBV7-9; j_gene: TRBJ1-1; abundance: few; d_gene: .; CDR3aa: CASSYRPVDGTEAFF; CDR3nt: TGTGCCAGCAGCTATCGACCCGTGGACGGAACTGAAGCTTTCTTT
v_gene: TRBV19; j_gene: TRBJ2-3; abundance: few; d_gene: .; CDR3aa: CATLPQSGLDGAQYF; CDR3nt: TGTGCCACCCTCCCACAGTCGGGACTCGACGGGGCGCAGTATTTT
v_gene: TRBV6-5; j_gene: TRBJ2-1; abundance: .; d_gene: TRBD2; CDR3aa: CARRTGTRYYNEQFF; CDR3nt: TGTGCCAGGCGAACCGGGACTAGATACTACAATGAGCAGTTCTTC
v_gene: TRBV18; j_gene: TRBJ2-1; abundance: few; d_gene: .; CDR3aa: CASQPDGSYNEQFF; CDR3nt: TGTGCCAGCCAACCCGACGGGTCCTACAATGAGCAGTTCTTC
v_gene: TRBV30; j_gene: TRBJ2-7; abundance: .; d_gene: .; CDR3aa: CAWSASISRGQYF; CDR3nt: TGTGCCTGGAGTGCTAGTATCTCAAGGGGGCAGTACTTC
v_gene: TRBV5-1; j_gene: TRBJ2-7; abundance: few; d_gene: .; CDR3aa: CASSWGFTATTSSYEQYF; CDR3nt: TGCGCCAGCAGCTGGGGCTTTACCGCGACGACAAGCTCCTACGAGCAGTACTTC
v_gene: TRBV29-1; j_gene: TRBJ1-2; abundance: many; d_gene: TRBD1; CDR3aa: CSVPGQATRGYTF; CDR3nt: TGCAGCGTTCCGGGACAGGCCACCAGGGGCTACACCTTC
v_gene: TRBV4-3; j_gene: TRBJ2-1; abundance: .; d_gene: .; CDR3aa: CASSQDLLREQFF; CDR3nt: TGCGCCAGCAGCCAAGACCTCCTGAGAGAGCAGTTCTTC
v_gene: TRBV2; j_gene: TRBJ2-5; abundance: .; d_gene: TRBD2; CDR3aa: CASSQGLAGAETQYF; CDR3nt: TGTGCCAGCAGTCAAGGACTAGCGGGAGCAGAGACCCAGTACTTC
v_gene: TRBV30; j_gene: TRBJ2-4; abundance: .; d_gene: .; CDR3aa: CAWSVTGYIQYF; CDR3nt: TGTGCCTGGAGTGTAACGGGTTACATTCAGTACTTC
v_gene: TRBV7-2; j_gene: TRBJ1-1; abundance: few; d_gene: .; CDR3aa: CASSSHRAGMNTEAFF; CDR3nt: TGTGCCAGCAGCTCCCACCGAGCAGGGATGAACACTGAAGCTTTCTTT
v_gene: TRBV10-3; j_gene: TRBJ2-3; abundance: few; d_gene: .; CDR3aa: CATQTAGADTQYF; CDR3nt: TGTGCCACCCAGACAGCTGGGGCAGATACGCAGTATTTT
v_gene: TRBV7-9; j_gene: TRBJ2-3; abundance: few; d_gene: TRBD2; CDR3aa: CASSLTSGKAGDTQYF; CDR3nt: TGTGCCAGCAGCTTGACTAGCGGGAAGGCAGGAGATACGCAGTATTTT
v_gene: TRBV19; j_gene: TRBJ2-3; abundance: few; d_gene: TRBD1; CDR3aa: CASSEGQDTDTQYF; CDR3nt: TGTGCCAGTAGTGAGGGACAGGACACAGATACGCAGTATTTT